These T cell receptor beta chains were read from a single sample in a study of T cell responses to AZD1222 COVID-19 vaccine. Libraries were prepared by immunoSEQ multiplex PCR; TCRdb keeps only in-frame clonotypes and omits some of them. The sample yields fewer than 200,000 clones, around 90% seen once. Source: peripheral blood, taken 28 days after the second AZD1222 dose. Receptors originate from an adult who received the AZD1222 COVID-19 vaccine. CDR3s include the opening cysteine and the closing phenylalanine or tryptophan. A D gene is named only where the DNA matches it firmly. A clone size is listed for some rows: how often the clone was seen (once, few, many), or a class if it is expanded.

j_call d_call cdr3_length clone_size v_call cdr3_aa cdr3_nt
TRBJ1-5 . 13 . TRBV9 CASSVGFNQPQHF TGTGCCAGCAGCGTAGGATTCAATCAGCCCCAGCATTTT
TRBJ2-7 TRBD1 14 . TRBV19 CASSIVRGQYEQYF TGTGCCAGTAGTATAGTCAGGGGGCAGTACGAGCAGTACTTC
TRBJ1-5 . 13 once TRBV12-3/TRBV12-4 CASSWTENQPQHF TGTGCCAGCAGCTGGACAGAAAATCAGCCCCAGCATTTT
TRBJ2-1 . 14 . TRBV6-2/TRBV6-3 CASSYPTGLNEQFF TGTGCCAGCAGTTACCCCACAGGGCTGAATGAGCAGTTCTTC
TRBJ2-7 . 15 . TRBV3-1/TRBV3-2 CASSQGRGGTYEQYF TGTGCCAGCAGCCAAGGGAGAGGGGGAACCTACGAGCAGTACTTC
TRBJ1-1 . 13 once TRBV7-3 CASSQGLDTEAFF TGTGCCAGCAGCCAGGGGCTAGACACTGAAGCTTTCTTT
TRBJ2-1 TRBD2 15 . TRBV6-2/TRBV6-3 CASSQIAGAINEQFF TGTGCCAGCAGCCAAATAGCGGGGGCTATCAATGAGCAGTTCTTC
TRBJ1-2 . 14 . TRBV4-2 CASSQDSARYGYTF TGTGCCAGCAGCCAAGATTCGGCCCGCTATGGCTACACCTTC
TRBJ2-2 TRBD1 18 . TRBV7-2 CASSLAWAGGPNTGELFF TGTGCCAGCAGCTTAGCGTGGGCAGGGGGTCCGAACACCGGGGAGCTGTTTTTT
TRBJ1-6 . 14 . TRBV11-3 CASSLGGLGSPLHF TGTGCCAGCAGCTTAGGGGGGCTTGGCTCACCCCTCCACTTT
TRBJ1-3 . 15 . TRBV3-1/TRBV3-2 CASSQDSSLGNTIYF TGTGCCAGCAGCCAAGATAGCAGTCTCGGAAACACCATATATTTT
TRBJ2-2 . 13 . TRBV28 CASRFSGAGELFF TGTGCCAGCAGGTTCAGTGGAGCCGGGGAGCTGTTTTTT
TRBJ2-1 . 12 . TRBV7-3 CASSEGGNEQFF TGTGCCAGCAGCGAAGGTGGCAATGAGCAGTTCTTC
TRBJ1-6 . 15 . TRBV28 CASSWSGANNSPLHF TGTGCCAGCAGTTGGTCAGGGGCGAATAATTCACCCCTCCACTTT
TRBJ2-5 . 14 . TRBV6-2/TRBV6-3 CASSPRTNQETQYF TGTGCCAGCAGCCCTCGGACCAACCAAGAGACCCAGTACTTC
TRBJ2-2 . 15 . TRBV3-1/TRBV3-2 CASSFADLWAGELFF TGTGCCAGCAGTTTTGCAGATCTCTGGGCCGGGGAGCTGTTTTTT
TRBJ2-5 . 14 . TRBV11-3 CASSLTGTSETQYF TGTGCCAGCAGCCTGACCGGGACATCAGAGACCCAGTACTTC
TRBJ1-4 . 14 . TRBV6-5 CASRQQVAGEKLFF TGTGCCAGCCGACAACAGGTAGCCGGGGAAAAACTGTTTTTT
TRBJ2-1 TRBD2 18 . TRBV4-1 CASSQGPPGLAGYNEQFF TGCGCCAGCAGCCAAGGACCCCCGGGACTAGCGGGGTACAATGAGCAGTTCTTC
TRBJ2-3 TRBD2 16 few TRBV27 CASSPLGRAGFYSQYF TGTGCCAGCAGTCCCCTAGGGAGGGCTGGCTTTTATTCGCAGTATTTT
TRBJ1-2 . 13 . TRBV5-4 CASSVDSNYGYTF TGTGCCAGCAGTGTGGATTCTAACTATGGCTACACCTTC
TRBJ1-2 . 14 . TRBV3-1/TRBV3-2 CASSHPAGAGGYTF TGTGCCAGCAGCCACCCCGCGGGGGCTGGAGGCTACACCTTC
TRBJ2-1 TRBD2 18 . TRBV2 CASSEKGDTSGGYNEQFF TGTGCCAGCAGTGAAAAGGGGGATACTAGCGGGGGATACAATGAGCAGTTCTTC
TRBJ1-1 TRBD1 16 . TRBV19 CASSILTGGRRTEAFF TGTGCCAGTAGTATCTTGACAGGGGGCCGGAGGACTGAAGCTTTCTTT
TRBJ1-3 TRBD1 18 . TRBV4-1 CASSRGLKRSISGNTIYF TGCGCCAGCAGCAGGGGGCTGAAGAGATCGATCTCTGGAAACACCATATATTTT
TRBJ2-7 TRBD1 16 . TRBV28 CASSLLGTGGSYEQYF TGTGCCAGCAGTTTATTGGGGACAGGTGGCTCCTACGAGCAGTACTTC
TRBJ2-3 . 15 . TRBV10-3 CAISEGLVPPDTQYF TGTGCCATCAGTGAAGGGCTAGTTCCCCCAGATACGCAGTATTTT
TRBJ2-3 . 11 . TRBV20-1 CSARTDGTQYF TGCAGTGCTAGGACAGACGGCACGCAGTATTTT
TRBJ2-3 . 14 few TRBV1 CTSSQDDYSDTQYF TGCACCAGCAGCCAAGATGACTACTCAGATACGCAGTATTTT
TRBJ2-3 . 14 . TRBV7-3 CASSSGTDRNTQYF TGTGCCAGCAGCTCCGGGACGGACCGGAATACGCAGTATTTT
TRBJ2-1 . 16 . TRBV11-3 CASSPFGRGPYNEQFF TGTGCCAGCAGCCCCTTTGGCCGGGGGCCCTACAATGAGCAGTTCTTC